This passage covers 7 T cell receptor beta chains from one sample sequenced in a study of cytomegalovirus exposure and HLA in healthy donors. This PCR relied on a set of 60 Vbeta primers and 13 Jbeta primers. Repertoires were generated with immunoSEQ multiplex PCR, while TCRdb's copy carries only in-frame clones and drops some. The repertoire holds about 140,000 clones, roughly four fifths seen once, with about 3.2% in the top ten. The sample comprised PBMCs. The receptor source for this set is a man aged 18-30 years in good health and CMV-seropositive.

CDR3 residues: CASSLAGGGETQYF. Here the CDR3 DNA reads TGTGCCAGCAGCTTGGCCGGGGGAGGGGAGACCCAGTACTTC. The chain carries TRBV5-4 and TRBJ2-5, with TRBD2 matching 7 bases. Germline CDR1 reads SGHNT; CDR2 reads YYREEE (reference sequence). Trimming at V came to 0 bases and at J to 5 bases, leaving 4 bases not matched to a gene. The length of the CDR3 is 14 residues.

The chain uses TRBV6-5 and TRBJ2-5, with TRBD1 matching 7 bases. The CDR3 has 14 residues. CDR1 is MNHEY, CDR2 SVGAGI, per germline. Trimming removed 5 bases from V and 5 bases from J; junction bases left unmatched: 8. CDR3: CASSPYRGRETQYF. CDR3 sequence (DNA): TGTGCCAGCAGTCCCTACAGGGGCAGGGAGACCCAGTACTTC.

V gene TRBV6-4 combines with J gene TRBJ1-5; perhaps TRBD1 as D (5 bases). The CDR3 spans 17 residues. V lost 0 bases and J lost 0, with 12 bases in between. Germline V gene data show CDR1 as MRHNA and CDR2 as SNTAGT. In nucleotides, the CDR3 is TGTGCCAGCAGTGACTCCTGGGGCTACTATAGCAATCAGCCCCAGCATTTT. Amino acids: CASSDSWGYYSNQPQHF.

The CDR3 DNA sequence: TGTGCCAGCAGTTTTATACAGGGGGCGTCTGGCTACACCTTC. This translates into CASSFIQGASGYTF. V and J are TRBV28 and TRBJ1-2, with TRBD1 identical over 9 bases. CDR1 is MDHEN, CDR2 SYDVKM, per germline. The CDR3 totals 14 residues. V dropped 3 bases and J dropped 7; count of bases not matched to a gene: 6.

CDR3 protein: CSVDLPPPLQPYGYTF. Written as DNA, the CDR3 is TGCAGCGTTGATTTACCCCCCCCATTACAGCCCTATGGCTACACCTTC. This chain connects TRBV29-1 to TRBJ1-2; no firm D call. Germline V gene lookup returns CDR1 SQVTM and CDR2 ANQGSEA. The CDR3 loop spans 16 amino acids. Trimming shortened V by 3 bases and J by 4 bases, and 21 bases separated the two germline ends.

The CDR3 loop is CASGLKGGDDQPQHF. DNA of the CDR3: TGTGCTAGTGGCCTGAAAGGGGGCGATGATCAGCCCCAGCATTTT. The chain couples TRBV12-5 to TRBJ1-5, with TRBD1 matching over 7 bases. V gave up 6 bases and J gave up 5 bases; unmatched junction bases: 10. Germline V gene sequence: CDR1 LGHNT, CDR2 FRNRAP. CDR3 length equals 15 residues.

The rearrangement joins TRBV5-1 to TRBJ1-4, with D possibly TRBD1 on 5 matching bases. The length of the CDR3 is 15 residues. Trimming removed 5 bases at V and 5 bases at J, with 16 bases between. Germline V lookup: CDR1 SGHRS, CDR2 YFSETQ. CDR3 DNA sequence: TGCGCCAGCAGTCCCTTGGGGGGGGTGAATGAAAAACTGTTTTTT. Amino acids: CASSPLGGVNEKLFF.